These 23 T cell receptor beta chains originate from one sample sequenced in a study of T cell changes during pregnancy in multiple sclerosis. Sequencing used immunoSEQ multiplex PCR; TCRdb keeps in-frame clones, though not all of them. The sample has tens of thousands of clones, around nine tenths seen once; the top ten hold around 2.9%. The source was CD8+ T cells from peripheral blood mononuclear cells, collected before pregnancy. These receptor sequences come from a female donor with multiple sclerosis, enrolled in a pregnancy study.

This chain joins TRBV6-5 and TRBJ2-3; D unresolved. Germline assignment: CDR1 MNHEY and CDR2 SVGAGI. This CDR3 comprises 11 residues. The germline V and J ends were trimmed by 8 bases and 6 bases, with 9 bases remaining between them. CDR3 region: CASWFRDTQYF. In DNA form, the CDR3 reads TGTGCCAGCTGGTTTCGGGATACGCAGTATTTT.

CDR3 in DNA: TGTGCCAGCAGCGGACAGGGTAATTCCAACTATGGCTACACCTTC. It translates to CASSGQGNSNYGYTF. The chain links TRBV9 to TRBJ1-2, with 7 bases aligning to TRBD1. The J segment lost 2 bases and the V segment lost 3 bases, leaving 7 bases of the junction unmatched. CDR1 is SGDLS and CDR2 is YYNGEE in the germline V gene. The CDR3 totals 15 residues.

The V call is TRBV27, the J call TRBJ2-7, with 7 bases identical to TRBD1. The CDR3 sequence is 15 residues long. The germline CDR1 and CDR2 sequences are MNHEY and SMNVEV (reference sequence). V gave up 5 bases and J gave up 3 bases; unmatched junction bases: 10. The CDR3 nucleotides read TGTGCCAGCAGTCTCACCGGGACAGCCCTCTACGAGCAGTACTTC. Amino acids: CASSLTGTALYEQYF.

The chain joins TRBV30 to TRBJ1-2; D may be TRBD1 (5 bases). V was clipped by 0 bases and J by 6 bases, with 5 bases between them. CDR3 length: 11 amino acids. CDR1 is GTSNPN and CDR2 is SVGIG in the germline V gene (reference sequence). Here the CDR3 reads CAWSVGDGYTF. CDR3 nucleotides: TGTGCCTGGAGTGTAGGGGATGGCTACACCTTC.

This clone was found once. V is TRBV15 and J is TRBJ1-6; D possibly corresponds to TRBD1 (6 bases). The CDR3 sequence is 19 residues long. CDR1 is LNHNV and CDR2 is YYDKDF in the germline V gene (reference sequence). V was clipped by 0 bases and J by 0 bases, with 15 bases between them. Written as DNA, the CDR3 is TGTGCCACCAGCAGAGATGCAGGGGCCGTTCTCTCCTATAATTCACCCCTCCACTTT. Translated, it gives CATSRDAGAVLSYNSPLHF.

The chain has TRBV19 and TRBJ2-1; TRBD1 aligns across 10 bases. CDR1 and CDR2 from the germline V gene are LNHDA and SQIVND (reference sequence). The CDR3 loop spans 14 amino acids. The trim removed 6 bases at V and 5 bases at J, leaving 4 bases unmatched. The CDR3: CASRRQGANNEQFF. The DNA of the CDR3 is TGTGCCAGTAGGAGACAGGGGGCAAACAATGAGCAGTTCTTC.

The chain uses TRBV27 and TRBJ2-7, with 7 bases matching TRBD1. Germline loops: CDR1 MNHEY, CDR2 SMNVEV (reference sequence). Germline trimming cut 2 bases from V and 2 bases from J; bases unmatched to any gene: 9. The CDR3 totals 16 residues. CDR3 loop: CASSLLVEDRTYEQYF. Here the CDR3 DNA reads TGTGCCAGCAGTTTACTCGTTGAGGACAGGACCTACGAGCAGTACTTC.

In nucleotides, the CDR3 is TGTGCCAGCAGCCGGGAGGCAGACAGAGAGACCCAGTACTTC. Protein product: CASSREADRETQYF. The chain carries TRBV21-1 and TRBJ2-5; the D call TRBD2 from the table was never checked on the DNA. TRBV21-1 is a pseudogene locus. CDR3 length equals 14 residues.

This CDR3 reads CASSLRQGGEKLFF. The CDR3 region has the DNA TGCGCCAGCAGCTTGCGCCAGGGGGGCGAAAAACTGTTTTTT. The genes are TRBV5-1 and TRBJ1-4; TRBD1 matches at 7 bases. Per germline, CDR1 SGHRS and CDR2 YFSETQ. Trimming at V came to 1 base and at J to 8 bases, leaving 5 bases not matched to a gene. There are 14 residues in the CDR3.

The V call is TRBV4-1, the J call TRBJ1-1; D is uncertain. This CDR3 region has 13 residues. CDR1 and CDR2 from the germline V gene are MGHRA and YSYEKL. V was pared by 4 bases and J by 4 bases, with 10 bases between. The CDR3 DNA is TGCGCCAGCAGCCCCCCGGGGAGCACTGAAGCTTTCTTT. Translated, it gives CASSPPGSTEAFF.

V and J are TRBV4-3 and TRBJ1-6, with D hard to call. Trimming pared 0 bases from V and 10 bases from J, leaving 16 bases between. CDR1 LGHNA and CDR2 YSLEER come from the germline V gene. This CDR3 region has 16 residues. The CDR3 protein is CASSQDLEGVRSPLHF. As DNA, the CDR3 is TGCGCCAGCAGCCAAGATCTGGAGGGAGTTAGGTCACCCCTCCACTTT.

This clone was seen only once. This sequence joins TRBV19 and TRBJ1-3, with D possibly TRBD1 on 5 matching bases. The V end was cut by 6 bases, the J end by 0 bases, with 15 bases between. Germline V CDR1 and CDR2: LNHDA, SQIVND (reference sequence). The CDR3 consists of 16 residues. CDR3 amino acids: CASREQEKSSGNTIYF. In nucleotides, the CDR3 is TGTGCCAGTAGGGAACAGGAAAAGAGCTCTGGAAACACCATATATTTT.

This clone appeared once. V usage is TRBV7-3 and J usage is TRBJ2-1; tentative D call: TRBD2 (7 bases). The CDR3 contains 12 residues. V was shortened by 3 bases and J by 13 bases, with 13 bases between the two germline ends. Germline CDR1 SGHTA, CDR2 FQGTGA. The CDR3 sequence: CASSFGGGPQFF. CDR3 DNA sequence: TGTGCCAGCAGCTTTGGGGGGGGGCCTCAGTTCTTC.

In its sample, this clone was seen once. As DNA, the CDR3 is TGCAGCGTTCCCGGGACAGACTACTATGGCTACACCTTC. Its translation is CSVPGTDYYGYTF. The chain recombines TRBV29-1 with TRBJ1-2; the match to TRBD1 covers 7 bases. Losses at the gene ends were 5 bases for V and 3 bases for J; bases not matched to a gene: 6. CDR1 SQVTM and CDR2 ANQGSEA come from the germline V gene. The CDR3 loop spans 13 amino acids. Using reference TRBV29-1 and TRBJ1-2 for the parts outside the CDR3, the full variable domain is SAVISQKPSRDICQRGTSLTIQCQVDSQVTMMFWYRQQPGQSLTLIATANQGSEATYESGFVIDKFPISRPNLTFSTLTVSNMSPEDSSIYLCSVPGTDYYGYTFGSGTRLTVV.

Details on this clone: One end of the junction varies from germline; a read error may be responsible. This sequence joins TRBV2 and TRBJ2-2, with D perhaps being TRBD1 or TRBD2 (5 bases each). CDR1 is SNHLY and CDR2 is FYNNEI in the germline V gene. The CDR3 has 14 residues. Here the CDR3 DNA reads TGTGCCAGCAGGGAAGCAGGGAGCACCGGGGAGCTGTTTTTT. It yields the protein CASREAGSTGELFF. Filled out from reference TRBV2 and TRBJ2-2, the complete variable domain reads EPEVTQTPSHQVTQMGQEVILRCVPISNHLYFYWYRQILGQKVEFLVSFYNNEISEKSEIFDDQFSVERPDGSNFTLKIRSTKLEDSAMYFCASREAGSTGELFFGEGSRLTVL.

The gene calls are TRBV6-6 and TRBJ1-2, with D possibly TRBD1 on 6 matching bases. Germline V lookup: CDR1 MNHNY, CDR2 SVGAGI (reference sequence). Trimming stripped 6 bases from V and 2 bases from J, with 13 bases between. The CDR3 is 14 amino acids. For the CDR3, the DNA is TGTGCCAGCAGCAGGACAGCTACCAACTATGGCTACACCTTC. Translated, it gives CASSRTATNYGYTF.

This chain connects TRBV29-1 to TRBJ1-2, with D unresolved. This CDR3 is built from 14 residues. Germline values: CDR1 SQVTM, CDR2 ANQGSEA. V lost 8 bases, J lost 7 bases, and 23 bases lay in between. In DNA form, the CDR3 reads TGCAGCTCCCCCCAACCGGGAGCCGGCGGTGGCTACACCTTC. Translation: CSSPQPGAGGGYTF.

This rearrangement joins TRBV27 to TRBJ2-7; 8 bases map to TRBD2. Trimming removed 3 bases from V and 6 bases from J; junction bases left unmatched: 4. Per germline, CDR1 MNHEY and CDR2 SMNVEV (reference sequence). The CDR3 is 13 amino acids. CDR3 sequence (DNA): TGTGCCAGCAGTTTTAGCGGGGAGGTCGAGCAGTACTTC. Translation gives CASSFSGEVEQYF.

The chain combines TRBV14 with TRBJ2-3; no clear D gene. Trimming left V 3 bases short and J 4 bases short, with 5 bases between. Germline lookup yields CDR1 SGHDN and CDR2 FVKESK. CDR3 size: 12 residues. For the CDR3, the DNA is TGTGCCAGCAGCCACTCCCCAGATACGCAGTATTTT. It yields the protein CASSHSPDTQYF.

This clone was observed once. This chain joins TRBV5-4 and TRBJ2-5; 10 bases are shared with TRBD2. The tail of the sequence fits TRBJ2-7 better, so the J call may be wrong. CDR1 is SGHNT and CDR2 is YYREEE in the germline V gene (reference sequence). The CDR3 is made up of 15 amino acids. CDR3 nucleotides: TGTGCCAGCAGCTCCCCAGCGGGGGGGCCATACGAGCAGTACTTC. Protein sequence: CASSSPAGGPYEQYF.

This clone was counted once. This chain links TRBV29-1 with TRBJ2-7; TRBD2 aligns across 8 bases. Losses at the gene ends were 2 bases for V and 3 bases for J; bases not matched to a gene: 9. Germline-derived CDR1 and CDR2 are SQVTM and ANQGSEA. CDR3 length equals 15 residues. The CDR3 here is CSVESIVGGDYEQYF. DNA for the CDR3: TGCAGCGTTGAAAGCATCGTCGGGGGGGACTACGAGCAGTACTTC.

The chain uses TRBV4-3 and TRBJ1-1; D gene unclear. Germline values: CDR1 LGHNA, CDR2 YSLEER. The V end lost 0 bases, the J end lost 1 base, and 9 bases lay between the germline ends. This CDR3 spans 15 amino acids. The CDR3 DNA is TGCGCCAGCAGCCAAGATGGAGTTGGGAACACTGAAGCTTTCTTT. Translated, it gives CASSQDGVGNTEAFF.

This clone has just one count. V gene TRBV19 combines with J gene TRBJ2-1; perhaps TRBD1 as D (5 bases). The CDR3 totals 14 residues. Trimming shortened V by 3 bases and J by 1 base, and 7 bases separated the two germline ends. Germline V gene lookup returns CDR1 LNHDA and CDR2 SQIVND (reference sequence). CDR3 protein: CASSIQGSYNEQFF. For the CDR3, the DNA is TGTGCCAGTAGTATTCAGGGTTCCTACAATGAGCAGTTCTTC.